This entry concerns a single TCR beta chain. The CDR3 loop spans 14 amino acids. After removal of 2 bases from V and 15 bases from J, the junction contained 10 bases not matched to a gene. Germline loops: CDR1 MNHEY, CDR2 SVGEGT. As processed by the authors: Researchers report that nucleated cell counts were estimated from reference gene primer amplification. Measured with immunoSEQ multiplex PCR; TCRdb has only the in-frame clones, and not every one. Clonal size and the V and J genes are those of that table, whereas D and trimming came from the DNA. Of approximately 75,000 clones listed, approximately 90% are singletons. This sample is part of a study of blood T cell repertoires in COVID-19. About the study: The United States, Italy and Spain provided the acute and convalescent COVID-19 samples. T cells, B-cell-depleted T cells, or PBMCs supplied cDNA or gDNA.

This chain uses TRBV6-2 or TRBV6-3 with TRBJ2-4; 10 bases are shared with TRBD2. Input material: peripheral blood. This clonotype was sampled from a human donor in a cohort sampled during active COVID-19. CDR3 protein: CASSYGTSAVMLYF. In DNA form, the CDR3 reads TGTGCCAGCAGTTACGGGACTAGCGCGGTAATGCTGTACTTC.